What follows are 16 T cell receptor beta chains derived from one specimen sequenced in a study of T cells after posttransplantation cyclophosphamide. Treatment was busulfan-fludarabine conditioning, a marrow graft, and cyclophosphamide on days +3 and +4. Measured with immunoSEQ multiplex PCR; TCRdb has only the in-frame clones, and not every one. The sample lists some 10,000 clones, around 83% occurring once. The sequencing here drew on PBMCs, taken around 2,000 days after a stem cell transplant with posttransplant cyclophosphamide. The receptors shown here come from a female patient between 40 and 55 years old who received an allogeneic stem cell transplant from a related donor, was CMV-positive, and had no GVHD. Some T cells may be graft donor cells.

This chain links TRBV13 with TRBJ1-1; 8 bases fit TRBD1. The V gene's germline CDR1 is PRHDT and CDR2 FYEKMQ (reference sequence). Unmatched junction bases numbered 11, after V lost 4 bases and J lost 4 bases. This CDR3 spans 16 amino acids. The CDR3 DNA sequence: TGTGCCAGCAGCTCTATGGCGACAGGGGTTGCCACTGAAGCTTTCTTT. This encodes CASSSMATGVATEAFF.

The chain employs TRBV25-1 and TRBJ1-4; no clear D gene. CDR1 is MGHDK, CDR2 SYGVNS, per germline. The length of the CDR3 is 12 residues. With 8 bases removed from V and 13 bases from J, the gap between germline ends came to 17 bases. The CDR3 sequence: CASSERNSRLFF. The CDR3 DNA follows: TGTGCCAGCTCTGAACGAAACAGCAGACTGTTTTTT.

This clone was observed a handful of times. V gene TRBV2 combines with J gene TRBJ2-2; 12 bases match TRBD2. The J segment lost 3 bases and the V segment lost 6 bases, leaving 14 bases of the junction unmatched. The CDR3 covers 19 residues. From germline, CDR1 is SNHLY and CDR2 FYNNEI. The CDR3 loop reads CASSATGTSGLGDTGELFF. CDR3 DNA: TGTGCCAGCAGCGCTACCGGGACTAGCGGGCTGGGTGACACCGGGGAGCTGTTTTTT.

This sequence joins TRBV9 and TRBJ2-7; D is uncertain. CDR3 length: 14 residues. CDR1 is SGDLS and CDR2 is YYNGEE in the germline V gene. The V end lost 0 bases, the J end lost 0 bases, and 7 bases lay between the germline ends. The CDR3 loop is CASSVAGYSYEQYF. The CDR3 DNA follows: TGTGCCAGCAGCGTAGCGGGTTACTCCTACGAGCAGTACTTC.

The CDR3 sequence is CASSPPASSYEQYF. In nucleotides, the CDR3 is TGTGCCAGCAGCCCGCCCGCTAGCTCCTACGAGCAGTACTTC. V is TRBV7-9 and J is TRBJ2-7; D unresolved. Trimming took off 5 bases at V and 0 bases at J, with 11 bases between the two ends. The germline CDR1 and CDR2 sequences are SEHNR and FQNEAQ (reference sequence). This CDR3 has 14 residues. Full variable domain (rest looked up from reference TRBV7-9 and TRBJ2-7): DTGVSQNPRHKITKRGQNVTFRCDPISEHNRLYWYRQTLGQGPEFLTYFQNEAQLEKSRLLSDRFSAERPKGSFSTLEIQRTEQGDSAMYLCASSPPASSYEQYFGPGTRLTVT.

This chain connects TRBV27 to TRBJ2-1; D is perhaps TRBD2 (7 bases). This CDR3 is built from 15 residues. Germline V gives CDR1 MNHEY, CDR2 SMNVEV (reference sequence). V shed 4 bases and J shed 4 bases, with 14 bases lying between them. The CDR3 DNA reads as TGTGCCAGCAGTTGGGCGGGGGCCGCATACAATGAGCAGTTCTTC. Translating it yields CASSWAGAAYNEQFF.

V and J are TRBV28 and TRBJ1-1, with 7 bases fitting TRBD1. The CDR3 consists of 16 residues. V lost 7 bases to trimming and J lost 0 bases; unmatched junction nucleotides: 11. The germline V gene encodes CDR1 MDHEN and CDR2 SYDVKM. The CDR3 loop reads CASTHARGQLNTEAFF. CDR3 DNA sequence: TGTGCCAGCACCCACGCGAGGGGGCAGCTGAACACTGAAGCTTTCTTT.

CDR3 nucleotides: TGTGCCAGCAGCGCACAAACAGGGCCCTACGAGCAGTACTTC. It encodes CASSAQTGPYEQYF. The rearrangement joins TRBV7-6 to TRBJ2-7; weak D call: TRBD1 (6 bases). CDR3 length: 14 amino acids. CDR1 and CDR2 from the germline V gene are SGHVS and FNYEAQ. V shed 5 bases and J shed 2 bases, with 13 bases lying between them.

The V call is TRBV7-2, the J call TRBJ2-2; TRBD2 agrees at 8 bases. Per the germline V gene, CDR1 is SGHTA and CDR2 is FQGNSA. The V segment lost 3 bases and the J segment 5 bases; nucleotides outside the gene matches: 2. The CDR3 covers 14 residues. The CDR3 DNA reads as TGTGCCAGCAGCTTGGTAGCGGGGACCGGGGAGCTGTTTTTT. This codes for CASSLVAGTGELFF.

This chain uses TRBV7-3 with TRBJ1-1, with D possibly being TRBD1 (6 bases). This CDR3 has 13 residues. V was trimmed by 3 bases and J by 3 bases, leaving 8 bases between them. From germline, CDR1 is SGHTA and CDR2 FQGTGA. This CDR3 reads CASSFSGDTEAFF. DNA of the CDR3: TGTGCCAGCAGCTTTTCAGGGGACACTGAAGCTTTCTTT.

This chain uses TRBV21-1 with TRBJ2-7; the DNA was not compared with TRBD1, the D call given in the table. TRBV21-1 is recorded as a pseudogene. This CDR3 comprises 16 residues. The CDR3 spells CASSKETPGGQNEQYF. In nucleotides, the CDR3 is TGTGCCAGCAGCAAAGAAACGCCAGGGGGCCAGAACGAGCAGTACTTC.

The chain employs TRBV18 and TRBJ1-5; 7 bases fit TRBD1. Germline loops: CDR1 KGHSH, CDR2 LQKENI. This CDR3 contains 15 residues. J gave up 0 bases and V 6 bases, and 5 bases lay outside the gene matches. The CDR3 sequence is CASSRDSISNQPQHF. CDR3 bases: TGTGCCAGCTCCCGGGACAGTATTAGCAATCAGCCCCAGCATTTT.

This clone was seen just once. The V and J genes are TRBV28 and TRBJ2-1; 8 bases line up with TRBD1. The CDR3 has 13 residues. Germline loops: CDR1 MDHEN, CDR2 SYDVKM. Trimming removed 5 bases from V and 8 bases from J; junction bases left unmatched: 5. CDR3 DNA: TGTGCCAGCAGTCTCAGGGGGCACGATGAGCAGTTCTTC. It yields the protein CASSLRGHDEQFF. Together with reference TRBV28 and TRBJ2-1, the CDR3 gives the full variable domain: DVKVTQSSRYLVKRTGEKVFLECVQDMDHENMFWYRQDPGLGLRLIYFSYDVKMKEKGDIPEGYSVSREKKERFSLILESASTNQTSMYLCASSLRGHDEQFFGPGTRLTVL.

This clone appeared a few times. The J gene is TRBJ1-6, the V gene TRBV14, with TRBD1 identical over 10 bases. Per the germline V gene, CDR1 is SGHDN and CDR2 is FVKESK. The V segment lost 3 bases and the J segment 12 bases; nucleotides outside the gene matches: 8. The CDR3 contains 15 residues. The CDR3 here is CASSQGSGTGVPLHF. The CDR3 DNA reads TGTGCCAGCAGCCAGGGTTCCGGGACAGGGGTACCCCTCCACTTT. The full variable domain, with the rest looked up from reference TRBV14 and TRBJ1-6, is EAGVTQFPSHSVIEKGQTVTLRCDPISGHDNLYWYRRVMGKEIKFLLHFVKESKQDESGMPNNRFLAERTGGTYSTLKVQPAELEDSGVYFCASSQGSGTGVPLHFGNGTRLTVT.

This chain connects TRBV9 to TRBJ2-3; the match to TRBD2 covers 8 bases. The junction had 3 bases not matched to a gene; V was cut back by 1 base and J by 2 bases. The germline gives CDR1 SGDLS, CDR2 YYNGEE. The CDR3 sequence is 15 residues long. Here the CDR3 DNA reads TGTGCCAGCAGCGTAACGACTAGCGCCACAGATACGCAGTATTTT. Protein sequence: CASSVTTSATDTQYF.

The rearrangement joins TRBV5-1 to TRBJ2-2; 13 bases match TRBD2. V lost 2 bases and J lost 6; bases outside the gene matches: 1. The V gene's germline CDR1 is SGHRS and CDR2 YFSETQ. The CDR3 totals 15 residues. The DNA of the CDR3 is TGCGCCAGCAGCTTAGGACTAGCGGGGGCCGGGGAGCTGTTTTTT. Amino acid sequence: CASSLGLAGAGELFF. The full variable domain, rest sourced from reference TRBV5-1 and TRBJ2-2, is KAGVTQTPRYLIKTRGQQVTLSCSPISGHRSVSWYQQTPGQGLQFLFEYFSETQRNKGNFPGRFSGRQFSNSRSEMNVSTLELGDSALYLCASSLGLAGAGELFFGEGSRLTVL.